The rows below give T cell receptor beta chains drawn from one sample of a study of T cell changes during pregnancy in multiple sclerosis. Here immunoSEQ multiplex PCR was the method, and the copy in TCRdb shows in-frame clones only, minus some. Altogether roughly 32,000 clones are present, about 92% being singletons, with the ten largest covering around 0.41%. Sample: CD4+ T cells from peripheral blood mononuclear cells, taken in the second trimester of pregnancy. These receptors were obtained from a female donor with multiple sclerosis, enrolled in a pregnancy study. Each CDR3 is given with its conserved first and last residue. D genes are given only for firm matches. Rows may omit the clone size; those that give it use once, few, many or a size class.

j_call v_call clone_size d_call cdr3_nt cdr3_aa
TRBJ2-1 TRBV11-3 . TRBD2 TGTGCCAGCAGTTTGGGGGGGAGGGCGCTTACGGGACCCCCCTACAATGAGCAGTTCTTC CASSLGGRALTGPPYNEQFF
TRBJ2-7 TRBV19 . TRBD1 TGTGCCAGTAGGCCCTCGACAGGGGGCTCTTACGAGCAGTACTTC CASRPSTGGSYEQYF
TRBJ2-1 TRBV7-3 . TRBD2 TGTGCCAGCAGCTCCATCCCCCTCGGACTAGCGGGCCTTTCGGATGAGCAGTTCTTC CASSSIPLGLAGLSDEQFF
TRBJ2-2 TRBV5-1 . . TGCGCCAGCAGCTGGGGAGGTTTGGACACCGGGGAGCTGTTTTTT CASSWGGLDTGELFF
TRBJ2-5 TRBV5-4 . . TGTGCCAGCAGCGTCCAGGGGCATCAGTACTTC CASSVQGHQYF
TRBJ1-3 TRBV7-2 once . TGTGCCAGCAGCTTAGGGACAGTCTCTGGAAACACCATATATTTT CASSLGTVSGNTIYF
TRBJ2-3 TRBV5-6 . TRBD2 TGTGCCAGCAGTTTAGCGGGAGGGGCGGGAGATACGCAGTATTTT CASSLAGGAGDTQYF
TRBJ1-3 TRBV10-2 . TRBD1 TGCGCCAGCAGTGAGCGGGACAGGGGGAGTGGAAACACCATATATTTT CASSERDRGSGNTIYF
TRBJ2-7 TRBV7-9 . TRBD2 TGTGCCAGCAGACTCGGGACTAGCGGGAACTACGAGCAGTACTTC CASRLGTSGNYEQYF
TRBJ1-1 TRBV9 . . TGTGCCAGCAGCCCCCGGGGGGCGAGTGGCACTGAAGCTTTCTTT CASSPRGASGTEAFF
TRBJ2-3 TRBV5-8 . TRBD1 TGTGCCAGCAGCCCGGGGGACAGGGGAGCAGATACGCAGTATTTT CASSPGDRGADTQYF
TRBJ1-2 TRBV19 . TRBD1 TGTGCCAGTGAAGCCGGGACAGCCTATGGCTACACCTTC CASEAGTAYGYTF
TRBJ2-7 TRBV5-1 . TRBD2 TGCGCCAGCAGCGTCGGGACTAGCGGGAGTGTCGACTACGAGCAGTACTTC CASSVGTSGSVDYEQYF
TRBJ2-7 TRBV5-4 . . TGTGCCAGCAGCCACGTGACAGCCTACGAGCAGTACTTC CASSHVTAYEQYF
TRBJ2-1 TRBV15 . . TGTGCCACCAGCAGAGTCGGTAGCTACAATGAGCAGTTCTTC CATSRVGSYNEQFF
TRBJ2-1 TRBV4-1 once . TGCGCCAGCAGCCAGACTCCCCTGACTAGTACCAATGAGCAGTTCTTC CASSQTPLTSTNEQFF
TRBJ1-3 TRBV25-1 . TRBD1 TGTGCCAGCAGTGGTCGACAGGGCACTGGAAACACCATATATTTT CASSGRQGTGNTIYF
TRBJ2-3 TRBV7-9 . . TGTGCCAGCAGCCAAGACAGGGGAGGGGATACGCAGTATTTT CASSQDRGGDTQYF
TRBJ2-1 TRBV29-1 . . TGCAGCGTTAGACAGTCGGCGTATGAGCAGTTCTTC CSVRQSAYEQFF
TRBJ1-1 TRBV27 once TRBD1 TGTGCCAGCAGGTCCTCAGGGGGTCTGAACACTGAAGCTTTCTTT CASRSSGGLNTEAFF
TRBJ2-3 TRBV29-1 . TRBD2 TGCAGCGTTGGTGGGGGAGCGGGAGGAGAAACAGATACGCAGTATTTT CSVGGGAGGETDTQYF
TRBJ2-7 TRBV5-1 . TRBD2 TGCGCCAGCAGCGGGGGACTAGCGCACTACGAGCAGTACTTC CASSGGLAHYEQYF
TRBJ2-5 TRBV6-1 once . TGTGCCAGCAGTTCAGGGATCGTGATGGAGACCCAGTACTTC CASSSGIVMETQYF
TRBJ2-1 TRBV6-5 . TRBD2 TGTGCCAGCAGTTATAGCGGGGGGGAGCAGTTCTTC CASSYSGGEQFF
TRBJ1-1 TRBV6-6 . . TGTGCCACCCGGGGGGGCCAGGCCCTTTCTTTCTTT CATRGGQALSFF
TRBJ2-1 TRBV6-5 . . TGTGCCAGCAGTACCCCCAAAGCCGGGGGTGAGCAGTTCTTC CASSTPKAGGEQFF
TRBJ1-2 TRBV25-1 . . TGTGCCAGCATGCAATACATGGACACCTTC CASMQYMDTF
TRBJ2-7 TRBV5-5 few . TGTGCCAGCACCCCTGGGGGGAATGGGTACGAGCAGTACTTC CASTPGGNGYEQYF
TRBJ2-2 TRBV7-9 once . TGTGCCAGCAGCTTAGTAGCACTCCGTCTCCCCGGGGAGCTGTTTTTT CASSLVALRLPGELFF
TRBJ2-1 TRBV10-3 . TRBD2 TGTGCCATCACCGGACTAGGGGACTACAATGAGCAGTTCTTC CAITGLGDYNEQFF
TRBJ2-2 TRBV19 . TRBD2 TGTGCCAGTAGTCCCCGCCGGGGTAGCGGGAGGGCCCGAACCGGGGAGCTGTTTTTT CASSPRRGSGRARTGELFF
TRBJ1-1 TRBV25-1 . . TGTGCCAGCAGTGGTAGAGGGAGGCCCACCAACACTGAAGCTTTCTTT CASSGRGRPTNTEAFF
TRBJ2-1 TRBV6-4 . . TGTGCCAGCAGTGAAGAGAGCGGCCCCTACAATGAGCAGTTCTTC CASSEESGPYNEQFF
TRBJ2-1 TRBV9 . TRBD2 TGTGCCAGCAGCGTAGTAGCGGGTGACTACAATGAGCAGTTCTTC CASSVVAGDYNEQFF
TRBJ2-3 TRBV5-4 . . TGTGCCAGCAGCTTGGGGGTGGGACTCGGAATCACAGATACGCAGTATTTT CASSLGVGLGITDTQYF